Below, 25 T cell receptor beta chains from the same sample are listed, as sequenced in a study of molecular identifiers for immune sequencing clone quantification. TCRdb re-analysed the PCR reads in MiXCR, keeping a single row per CDR3 protein. Among some 100,000 distinct CDR3 sequences listed, roughly a third were seen once. The specimen sequenced was naive CD8+ T cells from blood, with Jurkat cell RNA spiked in. Regarding subset: FACS-sorted CD8+CD4-CCR7+CD45RA+ naive T cells. Receptors originate from a human donor in good health. Some libraries in this study had Jurkat cell RNA spiked in.

This clonotype was seen ten or more times. The chain recombines TRBV6-2 or TRBV6-3 with TRBJ2-7; no clear D gene. This CDR3 region has 14 residues. Trimming cost V 5 bases and J 5 bases, with 16 bases left between them. The germline V gene encodes CDR1 MNHEY and CDR2 SVGEGT. The CDR3 here is CASSTPGPKDEQYF. In nucleotides, the CDR3 is TGTGCCAGCAGTACCCCGGGCCCCAAGGACGAGCAGTACTTC.

This clonotype was seen repeatedly, ten times or more. CDR3 residues: CATSDEIAGLGELFF. In nucleotides, the CDR3 is TGTGCCACCAGTGACGAAATAGCGGGATTAGGGGAGCTGTTTTTT. The rearrangement uses TRBV24-1 and TRBJ2-2; 8 nucleotides line up with TRBD2. With V trimmed by 4 bases and J by 8 bases, 8 bases remained unmatched. Germline loops: CDR1 KGHDR, CDR2 SFDVKD. The CDR3 contains 15 residues.

This clonotype appeared a few times. The chain couples TRBV5-6 to TRBJ2-1, with D maybe TRBD2 (6 bases). Germline loops: CDR1 SGHDT, CDR2 YYEEEE. The CDR3 covers 14 residues. Trimming took 6 bases from V and 4 from J, leaving 14 bases between them. CDR3 nucleotides: TGTGCCAGCACTATACGGGACTCTTACAATGAGCAGTTCTTC. Amino acid sequence: CASTIRDSYNEQFF.

The chain links TRBV11-2 to TRBJ1-4; TRBD1 matches at 8 bases. V lost 5 bases and J lost 2; bases outside the gene matches: 4. Looked up from germline, CDR1 is SGHAT and CDR2 is FQNNGV. CDR3 length equals 15 residues. This chain's CDR3 is CASSATGGTNEKLFF. In DNA, the CDR3 is TGTGCCAGCAGCGCCACAGGGGGGACTAATGAAAAACTGTTTTTT.

Remarks on this clonotype: It may be a read error: a sequence one base away is much more abundant. V gene TRBV28 combines with J gene TRBJ1-1; D perhaps matches TRBD1 (6 bases). This CDR3 is built from 14 residues. Germline V gene data show CDR1 as MDHEN and CDR2 as SYDVKM. With 3 bases removed from V and 4 bases from J, the gap between germline ends came to 12 bases. Written as DNA, the CDR3 is TGTGCCAGCAGTTTTTGGACAGTGAGCACTGAAGCTTTCTTT. It yields the protein CASSFWTVSTEAFF.

In this sample, this clonotype turned up many times. The genes are TRBV9 and TRBJ2-7; possibly TRBD2 for D (6 bases). The CDR3 runs 15 residues. Trimming pared 4 bases from V and 0 bases from J, leaving 14 bases between. Germline V gene data show CDR1 as SGDLS and CDR2 as YYNGEE. CDR3 amino acids: CASSPSGESSYEQYF. Written as DNA, the CDR3 is TGTGCCAGCAGCCCGTCGGGAGAAAGCTCCTACGAGCAGTACTTC.

The gene calls are TRBV5-6 and TRBJ2-7, with 8 positions matching TRBD1. The CDR3 is made up of 15 amino acids. With V trimmed by 1 base and J by 5 bases, 8 bases remained unmatched. Germline assignment: CDR1 SGHDT and CDR2 YYEEEE. The CDR3 reads CASSLLFRGRDEQYF. CDR3 sequence (DNA): TGTGCCAGCAGCTTGTTATTCAGGGGGCGCGACGAGCAGTACTTC.

This clonotype was counted at least ten times. The gene calls are TRBV20-1 and TRBJ2-7; 15 nucleotides line up with TRBD2. The CDR3 totals 13 residues. Per germline, CDR1 DFQATT and CDR2 SNEGSKA (reference sequence). V lost 5 bases to trimming and J lost 6 bases; unmatched junction nucleotides: 2. The CDR3 loop reads CSAPGLAGGEQYF. The DNA for the CDR3 is TGCAGTGCTCCGGGACTAGCGGGAGGCGAGCAGTACTTC.

A note on this clonotype: In this CDR3 the conserved last residue, phenylalanine or tryptophan, is missing, so a read error is likely. This chain joins TRBV13 and TRBJ1-1; possibly TRBD1 for D (5 bases). In germline, CDR1 is PRHDT, CDR2 FYEKMQ (reference sequence). Trimming removed 5 bases at V and 0 bases at J, with 16 bases between. The CDR3 is 16 residues long. The CDR3 sequence is CASSMVPRVMNTEAFY. The CDR3 bases are TGTGCCAGCAGCATGGTTCCCAGGGTAATGAACACTGAAGCTTTCTAT.

The V and J genes are TRBV7-8 and TRBJ2-7, with TRBD2 as a possible D gene (5 bases). The germline V and J ends were trimmed by 2 bases and 2 bases, with 16 bases remaining between them. The CDR3 covers 16 residues. The germline V gene encodes CDR1 SGHVS and CDR2 FQNEAQ. CDR3 DNA sequence: TGTGCCAGCAGCTTATCAGTTGGGCTAGCTCCCTACGAGCAGTACTTC. It is translated as CASSLSVGLAPYEQYF.

This clonotype has only a few counts. The chain uses TRBV4-1 and TRBJ2-7; TRBD1 agrees at 8 bases. The CDR3 loop spans 14 amino acids. The V and J ends lost 2 bases and 4 bases, in that order; junction bases with no gene match: 4. Per the germline V gene, CDR1 is MGHRA and CDR2 is YSYEKL. The CDR3 sequence is CASSQTTGGYEQYF. CDR3 bases: TGCGCCAGCAGCCAAACTACAGGGGGTTACGAGCAGTACTTC.

This clonotype was observed a few times. V gene TRBV11-2 combines with J gene TRBJ2-7; D is unresolved. V was trimmed by 0 bases and J by 2 bases, leaving 5 bases between them. Germline V gene sequence: CDR1 SGHAT, CDR2 FQNNGV. This CDR3 region has 13 residues. The CDR3 reads CASSLDFAYEQYF. The CDR3 DNA sequence: TGTGCCAGCAGCTTAGATTTCGCCTACGAGCAGTACTTC.

The sample holds one count of this clonotype. A read error may be the cause here, since a much bigger clone is one base away. The V and J genes are TRBV9 and TRBJ2-3, with D perhaps TRBD2 (5 bases). CDR1 SGDLS and CDR2 YYNGEE come from the germline V gene. This CDR3 is 14 amino acids long. In DNA form, the CDR3 reads TGTGCCAGCAGCGCGCCTAGCACTCCAGATACGCAGTGTTTT. Translating it yields CASSAPSTPDTQCF.

V and J are TRBV28 and TRBJ2-7, with 9 bases matching TRBD1. Per germline, CDR1 MDHEN and CDR2 SYDVKM. The CDR3 consists of 13 residues. V dropped 6 bases and J dropped 2; count of bases not matched to a gene: 2. In nucleotides, the CDR3 is TGTGCCAGCAGCCGGGACAGGGCCTACGAGCAGTACTTC. Amino acids: CASSRDRAYEQYF.

In nucleotides, the CDR3 is TGTGCCAGCAGACCGGGCCACCGAAGCTATGGCTACACCTTC. This encodes CASRPGHRSYGYTF. This chain connects TRBV6-5 to TRBJ1-2; no clear D. The V and J ends lost 6 bases and 4 bases respectively, with 15 bases between them. The CDR3 runs to 14 residues. Germline V lookup: CDR1 MNHEY, CDR2 SVGAGI.

The chain employs TRBV28 and TRBJ2-7; D ambiguous. From germline, CDR1 is MDHEN and CDR2 SYDVKM. The CDR3 sequence is 13 residues long. V lost 6 bases and J 4 bases, leaving 13 bases between the germline ends. CDR3 coding DNA: TGTGCCAGCAGATTTAGGATTGGTTACGAGCAGTACTTC. Translating gives CASRFRIGYEQYF.

This clonotype was picked up many times. The gene calls are TRBV9 and TRBJ2-3; 8 bases align to TRBD2. The germline V gene encodes CDR1 SGDLS and CDR2 YYNGEE. The CDR3 has 16 amino acids. Trimming removed 0 bases from V and 2 bases from J; junction bases left unmatched: 5. The CDR3, as DNA: TGTGCCAGCAGCGTAGAGGGACTAGGGCCCACAGATACGCAGTATTTT. Its translation is CASSVEGLGPTDTQYF.

The chain is built from TRBV9 and TRBJ2-7; 9 bases fit TRBD1. CDR3 size: 15 residues. The germline V gene has CDR1 SGDLS and CDR2 YYNGEE. After removal of 0 bases from V and 3 bases from J, the junction contained 4 bases not matched to a gene. CDR3 nucleotide sequence: TGTGCCAGCAGCGTAGCAGGGGGACAGGGCTACGAGCAGTACTTC. The encoded protein is CASSVAGGQGYEQYF.

V and J are TRBV13 and TRBJ2-7; D unclear. The CDR3 has 14 residues. Deletions cut 8 bases from V and 0 bases from J, with 14 bases between. Germline V gene lookup returns CDR1 PRHDT and CDR2 FYEKMQ (reference sequence). The CDR3 loop reads CASGGRRASYEQYF. The CDR3 DNA reads TGTGCCAGCGGTGGTAGACGTGCCTCCTACGAGCAGTACTTC.

Worth noting for this clonotype: A read error may be the cause here, since a much bigger clone is one base away. The chain joins TRBV28 to TRBJ1-5, with D tentatively TRBD1 (6 bases). The germline V gene encodes CDR1 MDHEN and CDR2 SYDVKM. The CDR3 has 17 residues. The CDR3 region has the DNA TGTGCCAGCAGTAACAATGACCCAGGGGACGGCAATCAGCCCAAGCATTTT. This sequence encodes CASSNNDPGDGNQPKHF.

V gene TRBV28 combines with J gene TRBJ2-7; either TRBD1 or TRBD2 may supply D (5 bases each). Per the germline V gene, CDR1 is MDHEN and CDR2 is SYDVKM. The CDR3 loop spans 16 amino acids. Trimming cost V 6 bases and J 1 base, with 19 bases left between them. The CDR3 DNA follows: TGTGCCAGCAGAGTGGGACCTCGTAAAGGGTCCTACGAGCAGTACTTC. It encodes CASRVGPRKGSYEQYF. Drawing the rest from reference TRBV28 and TRBJ2-7, the complete variable domain is DVKVTQSSRYLVKRTGEKVFLECVQDMDHENMFWYRQDPGLGLRLIYFSYDVKMKEKGDIPEGYSVSREKKERFSLILESASTNQTSMYLCASRVGPRKGSYEQYFGPGTRLTVT.

Note on this clonotype: A read error may be the cause here, since a much bigger clone is one base away. This rearrangement joins TRBV11-2 to TRBJ2-1; no definite D call. The CDR3 has 16 residues. The germline CDR1 and CDR2 sequences are SGHAT and FQNNGV. The CDR3 nucleotides are TGTGCCAGCAGCTTAGGGGGTTACAGCTCCTACTATGAGCAGTTCTTC. It specifies CASSLGGYSSYYEQFF.

The V gene is TRBV7-2, the J gene TRBJ2-5; 7 bases match TRBD2. Trimming cost V 3 bases and J 1 base; bases outside gene matches: 2. The CDR3 is 14 amino acids. The germline gives CDR1 SGHTA, CDR2 FQGNSA. The CDR3 DNA sequence: TGTGCCAGCAGCTTCGGCGGGGGCCAAGAGACCCAGTACTTC. As protein: CASSFGGGQETQYF.

The chain combines TRBV20-1 with TRBJ2-7; the D gene is possibly TRBD2 (6 bases). V gave up 6 bases and J gave up 1 base, with 13 bases separating them. This CDR3 is 13 amino acids long. Germline values: CDR1 DFQATT, CDR2 SNEGSKA (reference sequence). In DNA form, the CDR3 reads TGCAGTGCCTGGGACTCACTATCCTACGAGCAGTACTTC. Amino acid sequence: CSAWDSLSYEQYF.

In this sample, this clonotype turned up a few times. This chain joins TRBV28 and TRBJ1-1; D is perhaps TRBD1 (5 bases). CDR1 and CDR2 (germline): MDHEN, SYDVKM. V was shortened by 3 bases and J by 7 bases, with 12 bases between the two germline ends. The CDR3 sequence is 13 residues long. Written as DNA, the CDR3 is TGTGCCAGCAGTTTTTTGCAGGGTAGTGAAGCTTTCTTT. Its translation: CASSFLQGSEAFF.